This T cell receptor (beta chain) is drawn from a study of blood T cell repertoires in COVID-19. The wider study: Samples representing acute and convalescent COVID-19 were sourced from the United States, Italy and Spain. Sources were T cells, B-cell-depleted T cells, or PBMCs; the material itself was cDNA or gDNA.

V was cut by 0 bases and J by 3 bases, with 11 bases left in between. The length of the CDR3 is 15 residues. Germline assignment: CDR1 MGHRA and CDR2 YSYEKL. In the study's own analysis: Reference gene primer amplification gave nucleated cell count estimates. Produced via immunoSEQ multiplex PCR; TCRdb's table is partial and in-frame only. That table furnishes V, J and clone size, whereas the DNA furnished D and trimming. The table includes about 190,000 clones, 70% to 90% detected once. The specimen sequenced was peripheral blood. The TCR was taken from a woman in her twenties or thirties with acute or convalescent COVID-19. The gene calls are TRBV4-1 and TRBJ1-2; unclear D gene. CDR3 amino acids: CASSQEGIAHYGYTF. For the CDR3, the DNA is TGCGCCAGCAGCCAAGAGGGCATCGCTCACTATGGCTACACCTTC.